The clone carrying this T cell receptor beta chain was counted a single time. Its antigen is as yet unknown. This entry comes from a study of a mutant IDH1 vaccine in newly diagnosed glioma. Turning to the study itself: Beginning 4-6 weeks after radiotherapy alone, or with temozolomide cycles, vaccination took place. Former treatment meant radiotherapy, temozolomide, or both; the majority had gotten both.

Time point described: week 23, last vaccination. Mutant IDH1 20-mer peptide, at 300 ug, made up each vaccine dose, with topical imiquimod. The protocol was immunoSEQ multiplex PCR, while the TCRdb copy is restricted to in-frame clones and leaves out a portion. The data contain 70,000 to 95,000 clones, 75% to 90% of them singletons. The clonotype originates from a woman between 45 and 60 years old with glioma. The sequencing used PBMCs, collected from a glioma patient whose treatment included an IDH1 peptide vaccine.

The CDR3 region has the DNA TGTGCCAGCAGGGGGGGCCCCGGGGAGCTGTTTTTT. Translated, it gives CASRGGPGELFF. The chain uses TRBV9 and TRBJ2-2; the D gene could be TRBD1 or TRBD2 (6 bases each). Germline-derived CDR1 and CDR2 are SGDLS and YYNGEE. The ends were cut back, 5 bases at V and 6 bases at J, with 8 bases in the middle. The CDR3 runs to 12 residues.